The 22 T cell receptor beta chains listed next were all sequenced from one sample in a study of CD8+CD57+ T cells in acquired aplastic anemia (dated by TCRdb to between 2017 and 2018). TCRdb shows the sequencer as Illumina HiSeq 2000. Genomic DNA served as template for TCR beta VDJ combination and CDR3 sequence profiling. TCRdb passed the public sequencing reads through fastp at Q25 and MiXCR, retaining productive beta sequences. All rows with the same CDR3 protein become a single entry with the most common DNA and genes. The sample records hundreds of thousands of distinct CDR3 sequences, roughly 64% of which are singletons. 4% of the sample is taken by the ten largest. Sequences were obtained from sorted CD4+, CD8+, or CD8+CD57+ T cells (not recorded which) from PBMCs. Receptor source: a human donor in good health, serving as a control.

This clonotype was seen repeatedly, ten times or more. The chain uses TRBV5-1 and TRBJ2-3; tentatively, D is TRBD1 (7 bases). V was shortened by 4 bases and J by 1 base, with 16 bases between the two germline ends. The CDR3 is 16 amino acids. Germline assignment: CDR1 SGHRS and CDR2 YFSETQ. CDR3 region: CASSTMGGTGTDTQYF. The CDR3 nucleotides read TGCGCCAGCAGCACGATGGGCGGGACAGGCACAGATACGCAGTATTTT.

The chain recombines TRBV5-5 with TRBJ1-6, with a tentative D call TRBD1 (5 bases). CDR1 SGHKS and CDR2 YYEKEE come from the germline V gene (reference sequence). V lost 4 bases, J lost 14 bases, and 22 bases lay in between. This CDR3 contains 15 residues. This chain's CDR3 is CASSADTRKEWALHF. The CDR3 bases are TGTGCCAGCAGCGCGGACACTCGCAAAGAATGGGCCCTCCACTTT.

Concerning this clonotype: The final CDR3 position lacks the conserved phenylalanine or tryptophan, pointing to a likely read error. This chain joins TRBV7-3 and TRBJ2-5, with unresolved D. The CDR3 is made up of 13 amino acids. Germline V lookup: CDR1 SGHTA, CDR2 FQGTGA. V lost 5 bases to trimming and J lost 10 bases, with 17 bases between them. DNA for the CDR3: TGTGCCAGCAGCCCAAGAGAGGAGCCGCACCAGTACTGC. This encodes CASSPREEPHQYC.

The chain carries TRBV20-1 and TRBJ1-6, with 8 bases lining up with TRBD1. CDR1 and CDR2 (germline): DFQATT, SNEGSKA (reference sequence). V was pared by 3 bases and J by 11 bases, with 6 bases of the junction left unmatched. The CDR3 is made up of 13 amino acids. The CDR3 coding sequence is TGCAGTGCTAGCCAGGGGGCGAGTACACCCCTCCACTTT. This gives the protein CSASQGASTPLHF.

CDR3 in DNA: TGTGCCAGTAGTCCCCTCCTCTCTGACAGGAGCAATCAGCCCCAGCATTTT. This translates into CASSPLLSDRSNQPQHF. This rearrangement joins TRBV19 to TRBJ1-5, with D perhaps matching TRBD1 (6 bases). CDR3 length: 17 residues. Trimming removed 5 bases at V and 1 base at J, with 18 bases between. CDR1 is LNHDA and CDR2 is SQIVND in the germline V gene (reference sequence).

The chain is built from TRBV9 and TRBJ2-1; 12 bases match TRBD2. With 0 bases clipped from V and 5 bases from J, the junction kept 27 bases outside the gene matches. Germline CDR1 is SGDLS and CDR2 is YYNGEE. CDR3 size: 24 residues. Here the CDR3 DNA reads TGTGCCAGCAGCGTAGGTGCTAGCGGGGGGGCCCGTTCTTCTACAAGGGCCCCAAACAATGAGCAGTTCTTC. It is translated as CASSVGASGGARSSTRAPNNEQFF.

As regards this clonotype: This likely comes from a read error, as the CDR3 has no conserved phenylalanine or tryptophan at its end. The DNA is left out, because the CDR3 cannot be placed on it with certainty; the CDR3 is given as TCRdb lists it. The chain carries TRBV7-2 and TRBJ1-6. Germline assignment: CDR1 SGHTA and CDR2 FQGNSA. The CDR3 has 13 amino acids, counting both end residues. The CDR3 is CASSLDSLTSMAT.

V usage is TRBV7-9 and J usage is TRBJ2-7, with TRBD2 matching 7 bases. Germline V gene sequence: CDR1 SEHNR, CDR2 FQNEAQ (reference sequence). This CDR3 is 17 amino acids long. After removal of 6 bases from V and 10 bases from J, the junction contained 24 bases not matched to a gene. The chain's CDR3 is CASSPRGGLVNSQAQYF. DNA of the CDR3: TGTGCCAGCAGTCCGCGCGGGGGTTTGGTGAATTCGCAGGCCCAGTACTTC.

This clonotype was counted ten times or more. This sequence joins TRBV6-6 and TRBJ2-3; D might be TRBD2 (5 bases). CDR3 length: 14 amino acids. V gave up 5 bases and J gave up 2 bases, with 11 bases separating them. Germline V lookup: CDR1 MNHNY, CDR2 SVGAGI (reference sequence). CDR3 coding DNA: TGTGCCAGCAGTCCGGGGAGCTTCACAGATACGCAGTATTTT. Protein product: CASSPGSFTDTQYF.

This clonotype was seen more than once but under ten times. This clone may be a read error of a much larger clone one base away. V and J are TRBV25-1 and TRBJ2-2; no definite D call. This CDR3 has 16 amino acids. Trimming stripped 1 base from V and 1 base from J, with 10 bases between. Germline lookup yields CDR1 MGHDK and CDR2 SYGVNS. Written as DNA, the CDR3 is TGTGCCAGCAGTGAATTGGCGACGGGGAACACCGGGGAGCTGTTTTTT. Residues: CASSELATGNTGELFF. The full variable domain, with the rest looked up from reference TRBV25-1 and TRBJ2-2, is EADIYQTPRYLVIGTGKKITLECSQTMGHDKMYWYQQDPGMELHLIHYSYGVNSTEKGDLSSESTVSRIRTEHFPLTLESARPSHTSQYLCASSELATGNTGELFFGEGSRLTVL.

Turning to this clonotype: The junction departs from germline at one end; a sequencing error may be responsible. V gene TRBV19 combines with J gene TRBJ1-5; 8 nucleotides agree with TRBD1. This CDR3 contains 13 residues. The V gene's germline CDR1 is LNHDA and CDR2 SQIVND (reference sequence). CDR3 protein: CASSGQGCQAQHF. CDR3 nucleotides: TGTGCCAGTAGTGGACAGGGATGTCAGGCCCAGCATTTT.

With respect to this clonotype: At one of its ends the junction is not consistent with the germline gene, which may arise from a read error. Written as DNA, the CDR3 is TGCACCGCTGAAGCCAGTTACTATGGCTACACCTTC. The encoded protein is CTAEASYYGYTF. The gene calls are TRBV19 and TRBJ1-2, with unresolved D. The CDR3 is 12 amino acids. CDR1 and CDR2 from the germline V gene are LNHDA and SQIVND (reference sequence).

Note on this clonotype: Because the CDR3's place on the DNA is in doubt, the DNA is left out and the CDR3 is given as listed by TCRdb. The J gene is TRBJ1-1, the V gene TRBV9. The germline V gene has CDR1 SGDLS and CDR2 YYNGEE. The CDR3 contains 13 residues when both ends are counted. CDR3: CASSVGPGINTFF.

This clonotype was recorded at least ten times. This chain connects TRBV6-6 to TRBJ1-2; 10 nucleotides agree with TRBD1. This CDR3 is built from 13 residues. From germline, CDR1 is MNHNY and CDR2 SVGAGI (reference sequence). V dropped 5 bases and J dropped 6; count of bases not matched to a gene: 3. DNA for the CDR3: TGTGCCAGCAGTCCGACAGGGGGCCATGGCTACACCTTC. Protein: CASSPTGGHGYTF.

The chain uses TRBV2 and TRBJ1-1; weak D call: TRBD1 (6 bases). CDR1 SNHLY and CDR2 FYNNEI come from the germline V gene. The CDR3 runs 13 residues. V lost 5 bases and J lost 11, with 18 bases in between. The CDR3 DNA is TGTGCCAGCAGTTTGGGGAGAAGGGGGTTGGCTTTCTTT. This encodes CASSLGRRGLAFF. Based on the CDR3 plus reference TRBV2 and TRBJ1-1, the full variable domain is EPEVTQTPSHQVTQMGQEVILRCVPISNHLYFYWYRQILGQKVEFLVSFYNNEISEKSEIFDDQFSVERPDGSNFTLKIRSTKLEDSAMYFCASSLGRRGLAFFGQGTRLTVV.

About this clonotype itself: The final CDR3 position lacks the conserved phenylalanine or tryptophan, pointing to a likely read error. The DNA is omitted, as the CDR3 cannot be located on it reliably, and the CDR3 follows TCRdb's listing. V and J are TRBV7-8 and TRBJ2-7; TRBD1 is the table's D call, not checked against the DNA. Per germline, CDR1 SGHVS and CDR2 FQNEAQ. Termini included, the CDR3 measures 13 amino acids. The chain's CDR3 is CASSVHRVGGSEQ.

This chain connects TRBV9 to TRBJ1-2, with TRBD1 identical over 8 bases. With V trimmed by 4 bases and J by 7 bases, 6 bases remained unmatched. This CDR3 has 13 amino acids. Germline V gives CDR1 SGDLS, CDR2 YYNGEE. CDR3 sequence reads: CASSQTGARGYTF. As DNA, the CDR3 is TGTGCCAGCAGCCAGACAGGGGCTCGTGGCTACACCTTC.

The CDR3 DNA reads as TGCAGTGCCAGTTTTACAGGGCCAGATAAGTACTTC. Protein: CSASFTGPDKYF. This chain links TRBV20-1 with TRBJ2-7; D is perhaps TRBD1 (6 bases). The CDR3 contains 12 residues. Germline CDR1 is DFQATT and CDR2 is SNEGSKA (reference sequence). V dropped 6 bases and J dropped 11 bases, with 20 bases sitting between them.

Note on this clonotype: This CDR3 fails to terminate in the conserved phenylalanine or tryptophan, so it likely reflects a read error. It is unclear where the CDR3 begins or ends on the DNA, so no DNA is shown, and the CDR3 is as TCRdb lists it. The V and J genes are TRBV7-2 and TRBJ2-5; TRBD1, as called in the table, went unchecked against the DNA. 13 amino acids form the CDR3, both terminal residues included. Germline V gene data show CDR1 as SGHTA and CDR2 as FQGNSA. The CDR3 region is CASSLLSGQDNSL.

In nucleotides, the CDR3 is TGCGCCAGCAGCTTTGGTGGACTAGCGTGGACCCAGTACTTC. It yields the protein CASSFGGLAWTQYF. V usage is TRBV5-1 and J usage is TRBJ2-5, with TRBD2 identical over 9 bases. CDR1 and CDR2 from the germline V gene are SGHRS and YFSETQ. The CDR3 extends over 14 amino acids. The ends lost 2 bases at V and 7 bases at J; junction bases unmatched: 6.

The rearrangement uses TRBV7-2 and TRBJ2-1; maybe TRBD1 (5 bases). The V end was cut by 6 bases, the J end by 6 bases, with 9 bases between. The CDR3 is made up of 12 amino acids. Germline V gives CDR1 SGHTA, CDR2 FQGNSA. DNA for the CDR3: TGTGCCAGCAGGGGGCTAGTCAATGAGCAGTTCTTC. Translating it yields CASRGLVNEQFF. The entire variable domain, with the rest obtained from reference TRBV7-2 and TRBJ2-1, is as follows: GAGVSQSPSNKVTEKGKDVELRCDPISGHTALYWYRQSLGQGLEFLIYFQGNSAPDKSGLPSDRFSAERTGGSVSTLTIQRTQQEDSAVYLCASRGLVNEQFFGPGTRLTVL.

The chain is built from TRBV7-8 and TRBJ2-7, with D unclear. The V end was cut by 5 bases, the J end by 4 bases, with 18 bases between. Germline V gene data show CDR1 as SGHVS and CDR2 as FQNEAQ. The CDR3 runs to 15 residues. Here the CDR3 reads CASSHPPGSGYEQYF. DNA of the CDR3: TGTGCCAGCAGCCACCCCCCCGGGTCCGGGTACGAGCAGTACTTC. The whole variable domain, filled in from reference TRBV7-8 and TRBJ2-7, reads GAGVSQSPRYKVAKRGQDVALRCDPISGHVSLFWYQQALGQGPEFLTYFQNEAQLDKSGLPSDRFFAERPEGSVSTLKIQRTQQEDSAVYLCASSHPPGSGYEQYFGPGTRLTVT.